This T cell receptor beta chain was observed in a study of T cell changes during pregnancy in multiple sclerosis. Profiling relied on immunoSEQ multiplex PCR, and the TCRdb table lists in-frame clones only, not all of them. The sample lists about 59,000 clones, just under 95% occurring once. Trimming shortened V by 1 base and J by 5 bases, and 14 bases separated the two germline ends. The CDR3 loop spans 15 amino acids. The germline V gene encodes CDR1 MNHEY and CDR2 SVGAGI. The clonotype originates from a female donor with multiple sclerosis, enrolled in a pregnancy study. Sample: CD4+ T cells from peripheral blood mononuclear cells, taken before pregnancy. The gene calls are TRBV6-5 and TRBJ2-5, with a weak D call TRBD2 (6 bases). CDR3 DNA: TGTGCCAGCAGTTACTTCGGGGGATTAGGGGAGACCCAGTACTTC. Protein product: CASSYFGGLGETQYF.